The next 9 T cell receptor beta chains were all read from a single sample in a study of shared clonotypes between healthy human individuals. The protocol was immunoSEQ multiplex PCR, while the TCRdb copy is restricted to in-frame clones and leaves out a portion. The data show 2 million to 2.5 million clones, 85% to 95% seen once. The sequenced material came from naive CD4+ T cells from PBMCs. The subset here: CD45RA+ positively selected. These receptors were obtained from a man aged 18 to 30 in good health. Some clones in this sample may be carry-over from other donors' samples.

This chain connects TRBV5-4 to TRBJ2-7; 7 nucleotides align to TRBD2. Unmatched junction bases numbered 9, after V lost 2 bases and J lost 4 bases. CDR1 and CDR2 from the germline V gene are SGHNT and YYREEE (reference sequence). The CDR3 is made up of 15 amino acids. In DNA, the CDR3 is TGTGCCAGCAGCTTACCTAGCGGAAATCGGTACGAGCAGTACTTC. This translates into CASSLPSGNRYEQYF.

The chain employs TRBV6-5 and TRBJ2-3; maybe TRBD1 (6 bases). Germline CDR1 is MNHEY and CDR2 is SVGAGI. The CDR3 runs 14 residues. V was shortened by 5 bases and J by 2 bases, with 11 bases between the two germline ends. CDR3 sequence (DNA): TGTGCCAGCAGTCCGCGACAGGCCACAGATACGCAGTATTTT. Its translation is CASSPRQATDTQYF.

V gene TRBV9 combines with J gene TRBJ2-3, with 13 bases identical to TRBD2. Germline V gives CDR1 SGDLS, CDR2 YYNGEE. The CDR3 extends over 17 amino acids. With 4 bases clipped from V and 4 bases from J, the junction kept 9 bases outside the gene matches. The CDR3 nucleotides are TGTGCCAGCAGCACCGGACTAGCGGGAGTCCGGGCAGATACGCAGTATTTT. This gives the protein CASSTGLAGVRADTQYF. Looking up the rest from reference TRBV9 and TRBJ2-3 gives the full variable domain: DSGVTQTPKHLITATGQRVTLRCSPRSGDLSVYWYQQSLDQGLQFLIQYYNGEERAKGNILERFSAQQFPDLHSELNLSSLELGDSALYFCASSTGLAGVRADTQYFGPGTRLTVL.

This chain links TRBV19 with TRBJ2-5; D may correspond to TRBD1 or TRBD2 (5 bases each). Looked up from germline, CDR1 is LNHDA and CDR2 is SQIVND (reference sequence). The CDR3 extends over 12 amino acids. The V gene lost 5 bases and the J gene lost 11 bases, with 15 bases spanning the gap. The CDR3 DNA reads TGTGCCAGTAGTCTTATCGGGGCTGGACAGTACTTC. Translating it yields CASSLIGAGQYF. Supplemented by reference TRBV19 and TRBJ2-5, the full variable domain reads DGGITQSPKYLFRKEGQNVTLSCEQNLNHDAMYWYRQDPGQGLRLIYYSQIVNDFQKGDIAEGYSVSREKKESFPLTVTSAQKNPTAFYLCASSLIGAGQYFGPGTRLLVL.

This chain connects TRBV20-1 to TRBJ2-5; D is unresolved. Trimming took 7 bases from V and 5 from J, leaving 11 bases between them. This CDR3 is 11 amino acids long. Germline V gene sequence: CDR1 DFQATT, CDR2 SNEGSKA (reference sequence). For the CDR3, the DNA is TGCAGTGTATCGAAGACCGAGACCCAGTACTTC. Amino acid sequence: CSVSKTETQYF.

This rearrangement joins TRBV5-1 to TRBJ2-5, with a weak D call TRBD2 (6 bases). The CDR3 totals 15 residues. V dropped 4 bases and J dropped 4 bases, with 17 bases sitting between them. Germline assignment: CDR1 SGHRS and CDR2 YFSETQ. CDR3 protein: CASSPGGVVGETQYF. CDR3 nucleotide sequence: TGCGCCAGCAGCCCTGGAGGGGTGGTAGGAGAGACCCAGTACTTC.

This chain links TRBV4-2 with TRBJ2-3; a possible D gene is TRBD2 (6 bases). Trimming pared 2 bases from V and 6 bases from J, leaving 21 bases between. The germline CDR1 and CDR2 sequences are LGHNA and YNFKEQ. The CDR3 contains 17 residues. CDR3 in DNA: TGTGCCAGCAGCCAAATGGGAGCAAGACAAAGCGGGGATACGCAGTATTTT. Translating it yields CASSQMGARQSGDTQYF.

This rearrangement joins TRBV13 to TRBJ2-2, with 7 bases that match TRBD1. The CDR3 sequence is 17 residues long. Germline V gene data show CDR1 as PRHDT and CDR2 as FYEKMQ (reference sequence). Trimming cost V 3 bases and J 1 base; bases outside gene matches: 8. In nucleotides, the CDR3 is TGTGCCAGCAGCTTTTACCGGGACAGCGAGAACACCGGGGAGCTGTTTTTT. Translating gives CASSFYRDSENTGELFF. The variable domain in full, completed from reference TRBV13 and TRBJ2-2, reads AAGVIQSPRHLIKEKRETATLKCYPIPRHDTVYWYQQGPGQDPQFLISFYEKMQSDKGSIPDRFSAQQFSDYHSELNMSSLELGDSALYFCASSFYRDSENTGELFFGEGSRLTVL.

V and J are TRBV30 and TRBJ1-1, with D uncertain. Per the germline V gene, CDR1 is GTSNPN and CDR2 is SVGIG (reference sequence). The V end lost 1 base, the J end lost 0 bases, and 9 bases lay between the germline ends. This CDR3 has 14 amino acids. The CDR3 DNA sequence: TGTGCCTGGAGTGGTGGGCGGTTGAACACTGAAGCTTTCTTT. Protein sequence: CAWSGGRLNTEAFF.